The 31 T cell receptor beta chains presented below share a single source sample, sequenced in a study of shared clonotypes between healthy human individuals. Here immunoSEQ multiplex PCR was the method, and the copy in TCRdb shows in-frame clones only, minus some. The sample includes about 1,800,000 clones, approximately 94% of them seen just once. It was CD45RO-negative cells, positively selected for CCR7, that made up naive CD8 cells, with terminally differentiated effector memory CD45RA+ cells excluded. The sequenced material came from naive CD8+ T cells sorted from blood. All receptors come from a young man in good health.

The chain uses TRBV9 and TRBJ2-5; 8 nucleotides align to TRBD1. The CDR3 sequence is 15 residues long. V lost 3 bases to trimming and J lost 5 bases; unmatched junction nucleotides: 9. Germline V CDR1 and CDR2: SGDLS, YYNGEE. CDR3 residues: CASSDRDRQEETQYF. As DNA, the CDR3 is TGTGCCAGCAGCGACCGGGACAGGCAAGAGGAGACCCAGTACTTC.

CDR3 region: CASSTSLGGGQPQHF. The CDR3 coding sequence is TGTGCCAGTAGTACCTCGCTGGGGGGCGGCCAGCCCCAGCATTTT. The chain couples TRBV19 to TRBJ1-5, with D possibly matching TRBD1 (6 bases). The germline V and J ends were trimmed by 4 bases and 7 bases, with 17 bases remaining between them. This CDR3 has 15 residues. Germline CDR1 and CDR2: LNHDA and SQIVND (reference sequence).

V usage is TRBV28 and J usage is TRBJ1-1; D is possibly TRBD1 (5 bases). CDR3 length equals 16 residues. The germline CDR1 and CDR2 sequences are MDHEN and SYDVKM. Trimming took 7 bases from V and 4 from J, leaving 22 bases between them. In DNA form, the CDR3 reads TGTGCCAGCACCCCCTTGGCCGGGACGGGGTCCACTGAAGCTTTCTTT. Its translation: CASTPLAGTGSTEAFF.

V gene TRBV5-5 combines with J gene TRBJ2-2; D might be TRBD2 (5 bases). The germline gives CDR1 SGHKS, CDR2 YYEKEE (reference sequence). The CDR3 spans 14 residues. V lost 2 bases to trimming and J lost 1 base, with 6 bases between them. The CDR3 region has the DNA TGTGCCAGCAGCTTCCGGGAGAACACCGGGGAGCTGTTTTTT. This sequence encodes CASSFRENTGELFF.

V usage is TRBV2 and J usage is TRBJ2-4; D may match TRBD1 or TRBD2 (5 bases each). V was shortened by 3 bases and J by 7 bases, with 10 bases between the two germline ends. Germline V gene lookup returns CDR1 SNHLY and CDR2 FYNNEI. The CDR3 covers 13 residues. Here the CDR3 reads CASSDSEGNIQYF. CDR3 sequence (DNA): TGTGCCAGCAGTGACTCCGAGGGGAACATTCAGTACTTC. The full variable domain, completed using reference TRBV2 and TRBJ2-4, is EPEVTQTPSHQVTQMGQEVILRCVPISNHLYFYWYRQILGQKVEFLVSFYNNEISEKSEIFDDQFSVERPDGSNFTLKIRSTKLEDSAMYFCASSDSEGNIQYFGAGTRLSVL.

This chain links TRBV27 with TRBJ2-7; the D gene could be TRBD1 or TRBD2 (6 bases each). Between the trimmed V and J ends, which lost 4 bases and 6 bases, there was a span of 13 bases. The CDR3 consists of 13 residues. Germline V CDR1 and CDR2: MNHEY, SMNVEV (reference sequence). CDR3 in amino acids: CASSSGAAPEQYF. The CDR3 DNA reads TGTGCCAGCAGTTCGGGGGCAGCTCCCGAGCAGTACTTC.

The chain is built from TRBV6-5 and TRBJ2-6; the D gene could be TRBD1 or TRBD2 (5 bases each). This CDR3 comprises 14 residues. The ends were cut back, 2 bases at V and 6 bases at J, with 8 bases in the middle. Germline CDR1 MNHEY, CDR2 SVGAGI. This CDR3 reads CASSYRGSANVLTF. The CDR3, as DNA: TGTGCCAGCAGTTACCGGGGCTCGGCCAACGTCCTGACTTTC.

As concerns this clone: Other DNA sequences in the same sample also yield this CDR3. The chain couples TRBV6-6 to TRBJ2-7; D is possibly TRBD1 or TRBD2 (5 bases each). The V and J ends lost 2 bases and 1 base respectively, with 6 bases between them. This CDR3 contains 13 residues. The germline CDR1 and CDR2 sequences are MNHNY and SVGAGI (reference sequence). CDR3 in amino acids: CASSYGGSYEQYF. The CDR3 nucleotides are TGTGCCAGCAGTTACGGGGGATCCTACGAGCAGTACTTC.

The J gene is TRBJ2-7, the V gene TRBV5-1; possibly TRBD1 for D (5 bases). This CDR3 is built from 13 residues. Germline CDR1 reads SGHRS; CDR2 reads YFSETQ. CDR3 DNA sequence: TGCGCGAGCCGTAGGGGTATATCCTACGAGCAGTACTTC. It yields the protein CASRRGISYEQYF.

V gene TRBV30 combines with J gene TRBJ2-5; 9 bases match TRBD2. With 0 bases clipped from V and 3 bases from J, the junction kept 5 bases outside the gene matches. Looked up from germline, CDR1 is GTSNPN and CDR2 is SVGIG (reference sequence). There are 15 residues in the CDR3. The CDR3 coding sequence is TGTGCCTGGAGTGTGGGTAGCGGGGGTAAAGAGACCCAGTACTTC. This encodes CAWSVGSGGKETQYF. The complete variable domain, with remaining parts taken from reference TRBV30 and TRBJ2-5, reads SQTIHQWPATLVQPVGSPLSLECTVEGTSNPNLYWYRQAAGRGLQLLFYSVGIGQISSEVPQNLSASRPQDRQFILSSKKLLLSDSGFYLCAWSVGSGGKETQYFGPGTRLLVL.

The rearrangement uses TRBV11-2 and TRBJ2-3, with 9 nucleotides matching TRBD1. This CDR3 has 15 residues. V gave up 5 bases and J gave up 4 bases; unmatched junction bases: 7. From germline, CDR1 is SGHAT and CDR2 FQNNGV. As DNA, the CDR3 is TGTGCCAGCAGCAAAACAGGGGGCTTGCCAGATACGCAGTATTTT. This encodes CASSKTGGLPDTQYF.

The V call is TRBV4-1, the J call TRBJ2-7; D gene unclear. CDR3 length: 14 amino acids. Germline CDR1 is MGHRA and CDR2 is YSYEKL. V lost 4 bases and J 4 bases, leaving 14 bases between the germline ends. The CDR3 spells CASSLYEGWYEQYF. The CDR3 coding sequence is TGCGCCAGCAGCCTCTACGAAGGCTGGTACGAGCAGTACTTC.

To note about this clone: This CDR3 is also generated by other DNA sequences in the sample. The chain employs TRBV7-6 and TRBJ2-7; D is possibly TRBD1 or TRBD2 (5 bases each). V gave up 5 bases and J gave up 2 bases, with 10 bases separating them. This CDR3 has 13 amino acids. Germline V CDR1 and CDR2: SGHVS, FNYEAQ. The CDR3 protein is CASSLQGAYEQYF. CDR3 in DNA: TGTGCCAGCAGCCTCCAGGGAGCCTACGAGCAGTACTTC.

This CDR3 is CSVEDLSGVDPDTQYF. DNA for the CDR3: TGCAGCGTTGAAGATTTATCGGGGGTAGACCCAGATACGCAGTATTTT. V gene TRBV29-1 combines with J gene TRBJ2-3, with D tentatively TRBD2 (6 bases). In germline, CDR1 is SQVTM, CDR2 ANQGSEA. This CDR3 is 16 amino acids long. V gave up 0 bases and J gave up 4 bases, with 17 bases separating them.

This chain links TRBV14 with TRBJ1-6; the D is unclear. The germline CDR1 and CDR2 sequences are SGHDN and FVKESK. V gave up 0 bases and J gave up 11 bases, with 11 bases separating them. The CDR3 has 14 amino acids. CDR3 DNA sequence: TGTGCCAGCAGCCAAGAAAGTGCCCAAACACCCCTCCACTTT. Translating it yields CASSQESAQTPLHF. The full variable domain, with the rest looked up from reference TRBV14 and TRBJ1-6, is EAGVTQFPSHSVIEKGQTVTLRCDPISGHDNLYWYRRVMGKEIKFLLHFVKESKQDESGMPNNRFLAERTGGTYSTLKVQPAELEDSGVYFCASSQESAQTPLHFGNGTRLTVT.

The V call is TRBV30, the J call TRBJ1-1, with 7 nucleotides matching TRBD1. This CDR3 has 14 residues. Germline V gene data show CDR1 as GTSNPN and CDR2 as SVGIG (reference sequence). The V segment lost 5 bases and the J segment 5 bases; nucleotides outside the gene matches: 11. CDR3 loop: CAWDAGTVGTEAFF. CDR3 sequence (DNA): TGTGCCTGGGACGCAGGGACAGTTGGGACTGAAGCTTTCTTT.

This clone showed up just once. The rearrangement uses TRBV6-5 and TRBJ1-3; D not certain. CDR3 length: 15 amino acids. Germline V gene lookup returns CDR1 MNHEY and CDR2 SVGAGI. Trimming removed 6 bases from V and 0 bases from J, with 12 bases in between. The CDR3 DNA reads as TGTGCCAGCAGCGCCCGGGCACTCTCTGGAAACACCATATATTTT. It codes for CASSARALSGNTIYF.

The rearrangement uses TRBV4-3 and TRBJ1-2, with no clear D. The ends were cut back, 0 bases at V and 2 bases at J, with 10 bases in the middle. The CDR3 contains 15 residues. Germline CDR1 and CDR2: LGHNA and YSLEER. CDR3 coding DNA: TGCGCCAGCAGCCAAGAGTCCGGCACAAACTATGGCTACACCTTC. Protein sequence: CASSQESGTNYGYTF.

V and J are TRBV7-8 and TRBJ2-3; 8 bases agree with TRBD1. J lost 1 base, V lost 5 bases, and 5 bases had no gene match. The germline gives CDR1 SGHVS, CDR2 FQNEAQ. The CDR3 is 15 residues long. The CDR3 reads CASSGRTGRTDTQYF. In DNA form, the CDR3 reads TGTGCCAGCAGCGGCCGGACAGGGCGCACAGATACGCAGTATTTT.

The rearrangement joins TRBV9 to TRBJ2-7; D gene ambiguous. The CDR3 length is 14 residues. The V gene lost 0 bases and the J gene lost 0 bases, with 7 bases spanning the gap. The V gene's germline CDR1 is SGDLS and CDR2 YYNGEE. The CDR3 here is CASSVESSSYEQYF. The CDR3 coding sequence is TGTGCCAGCAGCGTAGAATCTAGCTCCTACGAGCAGTACTTC.

The V gene is TRBV11-3, the J gene TRBJ2-7; the match to TRBD1 covers 8 bases. This CDR3 region has 15 residues. The V gene's germline CDR1 is SGHNT and CDR2 YENEEA. J gave up 1 base and V 3 bases, and 5 bases lay outside the gene matches. CDR3 sequence reads: CASSLKTGDSYEQYF. CDR3 bases: TGTGCCAGCAGCTTGAAGACAGGGGATTCCTACGAGCAGTACTTC.

The rearrangement joins TRBV6-1 to TRBJ2-7, with D hard to call. The CDR3 is made up of 15 amino acids. Germline V CDR1 and CDR2: MNHNS, SASEGT. Trimming pared 3 bases from V and 3 bases from J, leaving 15 bases between. Written as DNA, the CDR3 is TGTGCCAGCAGTGAGACAAGCAGCCCCAACTACGAGCAGTACTTC. Protein sequence: CASSETSSPNYEQYF.

This chain uses TRBV4-1 with TRBJ2-2; 10 bases are a match to TRBD1. Germline loops: CDR1 MGHRA, CDR2 YSYEKL. The V segment lost 0 bases and the J segment 6 bases; nucleotides outside the gene matches: 10. The CDR3 contains 18 residues. The CDR3, as DNA: TGCGCCAGCAGCCAAGAAAAAAATGTAGGACAGGGGGCCGGGGAGCTGTTTTTT. Translating gives CASSQEKNVGQGAGELFF.

As for this clone: Compared with germline, one end of the junction differs, possibly owing to a read error. This specimen includes other DNA sequences encoding the same CDR3. J is TRBJ2-7 and V is TRBV7-7; tentative D call: TRBD1 (5 bases). The V gene's germline CDR1 is SSHAT and CDR2 FNYEAQ (reference sequence). The CDR3 spans 13 residues. In DNA form, the CDR3 reads TGTGCTAGCAGCTTAGAGCAGGGCTACGAGCAGTACTTC. Its protein product is CASSLEQGYEQYF.

The chain employs TRBV29-1 and TRBJ2-3, with 8 bases aligning to TRBD1. This CDR3 comprises 14 residues. The V gene end was trimmed by 1 base and the J gene end by 7 bases; junction bases not matched to a gene: 7. Germline CDR1 SQVTM, CDR2 ANQGSEA. The CDR3 nucleotides are TGCAGCGTTGAAGGCGCAGGGGGCATATATACGCAGTATTTT. This encodes CSVEGAGGIYTQYF.

The chain couples TRBV5-1 to TRBJ2-7, with TRBD1 as a possible D gene (6 bases). Germline CDR1 is SGHRS and CDR2 is YFSETQ. V shed 1 base and J shed 7 bases, with 21 bases lying between them. CDR3 length: 16 residues. CDR3 residues: CASSLSDWARGMEQYF. The CDR3 region has the DNA TGCGCCAGCAGCTTGTCCGATTGGGCCAGGGGAATGGAGCAGTACTTC.

The chain couples TRBV2 to TRBJ2-1, with 13 bases identical to TRBD2. The germline gives CDR1 SNHLY, CDR2 FYNNEI. The junction had 7 bases not matched to a gene; V was cut back by 1 base and J by 4 bases. This CDR3 contains 18 residues. The CDR3 sequence is CASSEGPLAGGLYNEQFF. As DNA, the CDR3 is TGTGCCAGCAGTGAAGGACCACTAGCGGGGGGGCTTTACAATGAGCAGTTCTTC.

Concerning this clone: This sample includes further DNA sequences coding for the same CDR3. DNA for the CDR3: TGTGCCAGCAGCTTAAGGGGGCAAGAGACCCAGTACTTC. Amino acid sequence: CASSLRGQETQYF. The V gene is TRBV11-2, the J gene TRBJ2-5, with TRBD1 as a possible D gene (6 bases). Trimming shortened V by 2 bases and J by 2 bases, and 6 bases separated the two germline ends. The germline gives CDR1 SGHAT, CDR2 FQNNGV. The CDR3 consists of 13 residues.

This clone was detected once. J is TRBJ2-2 and V is TRBV9, with TRBD2 identical over 8 bases. There are 16 residues in the CDR3. Germline CDR1 reads SGDLS; CDR2 reads YYNGEE. J lost 0 bases, V lost 4 bases, and 5 bases had no gene match. The CDR3 region is CASSPSGSANTGELFF. CDR3 in DNA: TGTGCCAGCAGCCCCAGCGGGAGCGCGAACACCGGGGAGCTGTTTTTT.

This clone occurred once. This specimen includes other DNA sequences encoding the same CDR3. V is TRBV5-6 and J is TRBJ1-5; weak D call: TRBD1 (5 bases). Between the trimmed V and J ends, which lost 4 bases and 6 bases, there was a span of 11 bases. Germline CDR1 is SGHDT and CDR2 is YYEEEE. The CDR3 is made up of 13 amino acids. In DNA, the CDR3 is TGTGCCAGCAGCCTCTTCCAGGGTCAGCCCCAGCATTTT. This encodes CASSLFQGQPQHF.

Of note for this clone: This sample includes further DNA sequences coding for the same CDR3. The chain has TRBV9 and TRBJ2-5; TRBD2 aligns across 7 bases. V lost 0 bases to trimming and J lost 3 bases; unmatched junction nucleotides: 2. This CDR3 spans 14 amino acids. CDR1 is SGDLS and CDR2 is YYNGEE in the germline V gene. CDR3 DNA sequence: TGTGCCAGCAGCGTAGATGGGGGGGAAGAGACCCAGTACTTC. Amino acids: CASSVDGGEETQYF.